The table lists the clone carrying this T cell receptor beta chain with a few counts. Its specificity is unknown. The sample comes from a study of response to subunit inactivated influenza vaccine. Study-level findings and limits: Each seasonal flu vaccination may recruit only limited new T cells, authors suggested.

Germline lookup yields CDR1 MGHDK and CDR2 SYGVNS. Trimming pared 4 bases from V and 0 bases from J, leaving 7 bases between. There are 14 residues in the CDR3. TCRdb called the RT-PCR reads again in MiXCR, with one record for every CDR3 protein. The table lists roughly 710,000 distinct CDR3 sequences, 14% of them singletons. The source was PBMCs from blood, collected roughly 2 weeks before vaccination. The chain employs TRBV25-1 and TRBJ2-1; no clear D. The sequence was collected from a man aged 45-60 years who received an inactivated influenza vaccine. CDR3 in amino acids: CASSGQRSYNEQFF. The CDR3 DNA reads TGTGCCAGCAGTGGGCAGCGCTCCTACAATGAGCAGTTCTTC. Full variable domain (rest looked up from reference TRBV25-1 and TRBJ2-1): EADIYQTPRYLVIGTGKKITLECSQTMGHDKMYWYQQDPGMELHLIHYSYGVNSTEKGDLSSESTVSRIRTEHFPLTLESARPSHTSQYLCASSGQRSYNEQFFGPGTRLTVL.